The clone carrying this TCR beta chain showed up just once. Antigen: not known. Germline V lookup: CDR1 KGHSH, CDR2 LQKENI. Trimming shortened V by 5 bases and J by 2 bases, and 9 bases separated the two germline ends. The CDR3 sequence is 13 residues long. Measured with immunoSEQ multiplex PCR; TCRdb has only the in-frame clones, and not every one. The top ten hold 0.43% of the sample, which has about 42,000 clones, 81% seen once. The data were obtained in a study of STAT3 mutations in large granular lymphocyte leukemia. In the study overall: Among longitudinally sequenced T-LGLL patients, roughly half had canonical activating STAT3 mutations detected.

Study observations and caveats: In several patients, dominant TCR clone burden exceeded STAT3 mutant burden, suggesting STAT3 mutation arose secondarily. At least one immunodominant TCR beta clonotype appeared in every T-cell large granular lymphocyte leukemia patient. Treatment regimens differed across patients between samplings. TCR clonotype switching after therapy occurred in 6 of 18 patients.

This TCR derives from a human donor with T large granular lymphocyte leukemia. Some clones in this sample may be carry-over from other donors' samples. The chain is built from TRBV18 and TRBJ1-1, with D possibly being TRBD1 (5 bases). Sequenced: PBMCs. Here the CDR3 reads CASSGRTNTEAFF. DNA for the CDR3: TGTGCCAGCTCAGGGCGGACAAACACTGAAGCTTTCTTT.